This TCR beta chain was sequenced in a study of blood T cells in healthy people across ages. The second PCR ran roughly 6 to 11 cycles with a sample-barcoded 5' primer and J-beta primers. Using its own MiXCR run on the 5' RACE reads, TCRdb lists one record per CDR3 protein. The table lists 780,000 or so distinct CDR3 sequences, approximately 55% of them singletons. Notes on this clonotype: Its antigen remains unknown.

General observations from the study: Long-lived and aged donors differed, with more naive CD4+ cells and higher diversity in the long-lived.

CDR1 SGHAT and CDR2 FQNNGV come from the germline V gene. V lost 6 bases to trimming and J lost 7 bases; unmatched junction nucleotides: 11. The CDR3 covers 16 residues. Sequencing used blood. This clonotype originated in a man older than 75 in good health. The chain joins TRBV11-2 to TRBJ1-6; 8 nucleotides match TRBD1. In DNA form, the CDR3 reads TGTGCCAGCAGGTCGATCGACAGGGGCGCAAATTCACCCCTCCACTTT. As protein: CASRSIDRGANSPLHF.